One sample yielded the 8 T cell receptor beta chains listed below, sequenced in a study of PD-1 blockade in mismatch repair-deficient tumors listed by TCRdb under 2017. Receptor libraries were prepared by the immunoSEQ multiplex PCR assay. The source is immuneACCESS, and TCRdb retained only in-frame sequences with V and J called. Part of the clones is not carried over; for the studies checked, unresolved V genes explain less than half of this, and the remainder is unexplained. Counted in this sample were about 79,000 clones; roughly 80% of them appeared once. The ten biggest clones cover less than 6% of the sample. Source: peripheral blood, taken 44 weeks after starting pembrolizumab. These receptors all come from an adult with mismatch repair-deficient cancer.

This chain uses TRBV5-1 with TRBJ2-2, with a tentative D call TRBD2 (5 bases). This CDR3 comprises 14 residues. Per the germline V gene, CDR1 is SGHRS and CDR2 is YFSETQ. The V gene lost 6 bases and the J gene lost 3 bases, with 12 bases spanning the gap. The chain's CDR3 is CASKVLEDTGELFF. CDR3 DNA sequence: TGCGCCAGCAAGGTCCTGGAGGACACCGGGGAGCTGTTTTTT.

In DNA form, the CDR3 reads TGTGCCAGCAGCTTATACTACAATGAGCAGTTCTTC. This encodes CASSLYYNEQFF. V and J are TRBV11-1 and TRBJ2-1; no reliable D call. The CDR3 extends over 12 amino acids. The V and J ends lost 2 bases and 3 bases respectively, with 2 bases between them. CDR1 and CDR2 from the germline V gene are SGHAT and FQDESV (reference sequence).

Concerning this clone itself: Other nucleotide sequences from this sample produce the same CDR3. The chain couples TRBV4-1 to TRBJ2-1, with unresolved D. Germline CDR1 reads MGHRA; CDR2 reads YSYEKL. V was cut by 0 bases and J by 4 bases, with 4 bases left in between. This CDR3 spans 13 amino acids. CDR3 DNA sequence: TGCGCCAGCAGCCAAGATCCGTACAATGAGCAGTTCTTC. Protein: CASSQDPYNEQFF.

The chain is built from TRBV10-1 and TRBJ2-2, with TRBD1 as a possible D gene (6 bases). This CDR3 is built from 14 residues. V was cut by 3 bases and J by 6 bases, with 11 bases left in between. Germline V gene sequence: CDR1 WNHNN, CDR2 SYGVQD (reference sequence). This CDR3 is CASSETGMSGELFF. Written as DNA, the CDR3 is TGCGCCAGCAGTGAAACAGGGATGTCCGGGGAGCTGTTTTTT.

The count of this clone is one. The V call is TRBV28, the J call TRBJ2-1; 10 positions agree with TRBD2. The J segment lost 6 bases and the V segment lost 6 bases, leaving 8 bases of the junction unmatched. The CDR3 consists of 15 residues. Germline loops: CDR1 MDHEN, CDR2 SYDVKM. CDR3 loop: CASSQTSGRINEQFF. The CDR3 nucleotides read TGTGCCAGCAGCCAGACTAGCGGGCGAATCAATGAGCAGTTCTTC.

The V gene is TRBV5-1, the J gene TRBJ1-4, with 7 bases matching TRBD1. The CDR3 runs to 16 residues. The germline V gene encodes CDR1 SGHRS and CDR2 YFSETQ. The ends lost 2 bases at V and 2 bases at J; junction bases unmatched: 6. CDR3 nucleotides: TGCGCCAGCAGCTTACAGGGGACTGGGACTAATGAAAAACTGTTTTTT. As protein: CASSLQGTGTNEKLFF.

This sequence joins TRBV19 and TRBJ1-2; the D is unclear. V was cut by 7 bases and J by 0 bases, with 6 bases left in between. Germline CDR1 is LNHDA and CDR2 is SQIVND (reference sequence). The CDR3 contains 12 residues. CDR3 in amino acids: CASIGTNYGYTF. CDR3 nucleotides: TGTGCCAGTATAGGAACTAACTATGGCTACACCTTC.

This sequence joins TRBV19 and TRBJ2-7; no clear D gene. The V gene's germline CDR1 is LNHDA and CDR2 SQIVND (reference sequence). The length of the CDR3 is 14 residues. V gave up 3 bases and J gave up 1 base, with 10 bases separating them. CDR3 sequence: CASSMGRDSYEQYF. The CDR3, as DNA: TGTGCCAGTAGTATGGGAAGGGATTCCTACGAGCAGTACTTC. Based on the CDR3 plus reference TRBV19 and TRBJ2-7, the full variable domain is DGGITQSPKYLFRKEGQNVTLSCEQNLNHDAMYWYRQDPGQGLRLIYYSQIVNDFQKGDIAEGYSVSREKKESFPLTVTSAQKNPTAFYLCASSMGRDSYEQYFGPGTRLTVT.